Below are 22 T cell receptor beta chains sequenced from a single sample in a study of cytomegalovirus exposure and HLA in healthy donors. PCR employed 60 Vbeta and 13 Jbeta primers. Repertoires were generated with immunoSEQ multiplex PCR, while TCRdb's copy carries only in-frame clones and drops some. Of some 130,000 clones in the sample, 70% to 80% were seen once. The material sequenced was PBMCs. These receptor sequences come from a man aged 30 to 45 in good health and CMV-seronegative.

This rearrangement joins TRBV10-3 to TRBJ1-2; D may be TRBD1 (5 bases). Deletions cut 4 bases from V and 5 bases from J, with 17 bases between. The CDR3 totals 15 residues. CDR1 and CDR2 from the germline V gene are ENHRY and SYGVKD. CDR3 amino acids: CAISGRAGVGYGYTF. The CDR3 region has the DNA TGTGCCATCAGTGGACGGGCGGGGGTAGGGTATGGCTACACCTTC.

The rearrangement joins TRBV19 to TRBJ2-1; the match to TRBD2 covers 8 bases. V shed 5 bases and J 0 bases; nucleotides not matched to a gene: 9. The CDR3 has 17 amino acids. Germline values: CDR1 LNHDA, CDR2 SQIVND (reference sequence). CDR3 in amino acids: CASSLPLAGGSYNEQFF. Written as DNA, the CDR3 is TGTGCCAGTAGTCTTCCGTTGGCGGGAGGCTCCTACAATGAGCAGTTCTTC.

J is TRBJ2-1 and V is TRBV19, with a tentative D call TRBD2 (5 bases). CDR1 and CDR2 (germline): LNHDA, SQIVND (reference sequence). CDR3 length: 16 amino acids. V lost 4 bases to trimming and J lost 7 bases, with 20 bases between them. CDR3 in DNA: TGTGCCAGTAGTACCACCCCTTTAGCGTACGAAAATGAGCAGTTCTTC. It encodes CASSTTPLAYENEQFF. Based on the CDR3 plus reference TRBV19 and TRBJ2-1, the full variable domain is DGGITQSPKYLFRKEGQNVTLSCEQNLNHDAMYWYRQDPGQGLRLIYYSQIVNDFQKGDIAEGYSVSREKKESFPLTVTSAQKNPTAFYLCASSTTPLAYENEQFFGPGTRLTVL.

Remarks on this clone: Other DNA variants within this sample encode the same CDR3. The rearrangement links TRBV7-9 to TRBJ1-2; possibly TRBD1 for D (5 bases). In germline, CDR1 is SEHNR, CDR2 FQNEAQ (reference sequence). There are 13 residues in the CDR3. The V gene lost 4 bases and the J gene lost 3 bases, with 9 bases spanning the gap. CDR3 region: CASSSLTDYGYTF. The CDR3 region has the DNA TGTGCCAGCAGCTCCTTGACAGACTATGGCTACACCTTC.

In this sample, this clone turned up a few times. The chain recombines TRBV28 with TRBJ2-2; 9 nucleotides agree with TRBD2. The CDR3 is 17 amino acids. V lost 7 bases, J lost 2 bases, and 11 bases stayed unmatched. Germline V gene data show CDR1 as MDHEN and CDR2 as SYDVKM. CDR3 coding DNA: TGTGCCAGCACTCTACTAGCGGGCCCCCCTAACACCGGGGAGCTGTTTTTT. It codes for CASTLLAGPPNTGELFF.

This clone was seen a few times. V gene TRBV5-1 combines with J gene TRBJ2-1; 7 bases agree with TRBD1. The CDR3 extends over 14 amino acids. Germline V lookup: CDR1 SGHRS, CDR2 YFSETQ. V lost 2 bases and J lost 5; bases outside the gene matches: 4. The CDR3 region is CASSFSGTDNEQFF. The CDR3 DNA reads as TGCGCCAGCAGCTTCTCCGGGACAGACAATGAGCAGTTCTTC. Full variable domain (rest looked up from reference TRBV5-1 and TRBJ2-1): KAGVTQTPRYLIKTRGQQVTLSCSPISGHRSVSWYQQTPGQGLQFLFEYFSETQRNKGNFPGRFSGRQFSNSRSEMNVSTLELGDSALYLCASSFSGTDNEQFFGPGTRLTVL.

The chain links TRBV10-1 to TRBJ2-1; 11 bases match TRBD2. Germline V CDR1 and CDR2: WNHNN, SYGVQD (reference sequence). The CDR3 extends over 14 amino acids. The ends lost 8 bases at V and 10 bases at J; junction bases unmatched: 10. CDR3 DNA: TGCGCCAGCGCGGCGCTAGCGGGAGGTGGGGAGCAGTTCTTC. Translating gives CASAALAGGGEQFF.

In this sample, this clone turned up once. The J gene is TRBJ2-7, the V gene TRBV19; the match to TRBD2 covers 13 bases. Germline V lookup: CDR1 LNHDA, CDR2 SQIVND (reference sequence). J gave up 10 bases and V 7 bases, and 16 bases lay outside the gene matches. The CDR3 runs to 16 residues. In nucleotides, the CDR3 is TGTGCCAGTACACCAGCTATGACTAGCGGGAGGTTCATACAGTACTTC. Encoded protein: CASTPAMTSGRFIQYF. The full variable domain, rest sourced from reference TRBV19 and TRBJ2-7, is DGGITQSPKYLFRKEGQNVTLSCEQNLNHDAMYWYRQDPGQGLRLIYYSQIVNDFQKGDIAEGYSVSREKKESFPLTVTSAQKNPTAFYLCASTPAMTSGRFIQYFGPGTRLTVT.

The V call is TRBV7-2, the J call TRBJ1-1, with D perhaps matching TRBD1 (5 bases). The CDR3 runs 13 residues. The ends were cut back, 2 bases at V and 3 bases at J, with 7 bases in the middle. The germline V gene encodes CDR1 SGHTA and CDR2 FQGNSA. CDR3 loop: CASSLLQDTEAFF. The CDR3, as DNA: TGTGCCAGCAGCTTATTACAGGACACTGAAGCTTTCTTT.

The chain couples TRBV2 to TRBJ1-2; D gene unclear. Germline V CDR1 and CDR2: SNHLY, FYNNEI. The CDR3 sequence is 15 residues long. V gave up 0 bases and J gave up 2 bases, with 10 bases separating them. CDR3 DNA sequence: TGTGCCAGCAGTGAAGCGAGGAGGCGGAACTATGGCTACACCTTC. This sequence encodes CASSEARRRNYGYTF. Full variable domain (remainder filled in from reference TRBV2 and TRBJ1-2): EPEVTQTPSHQVTQMGQEVILRCVPISNHLYFYWYRQILGQKVEFLVSFYNNEISEKSEIFDDQFSVERPDGSNFTLKIRSTKLEDSAMYFCASSEARRRNYGYTFGSGTRLTVV.

This clone was recorded a few times. The chain joins TRBV19 to TRBJ2-1, with 8 positions matching TRBD2. Germline V gives CDR1 LNHDA, CDR2 SQIVND (reference sequence). After removal of 3 bases from V and 7 bases from J, the junction contained 11 bases not matched to a gene. The CDR3 runs 16 residues. In nucleotides, the CDR3 is TGTGCCAGTAGTATTTGGGGCGGGAGGATAGGGAATGAGCAGTTCTTC. Protein product: CASSIWGGRIGNEQFF.

The chain links TRBV9 to TRBJ2-1; 10 bases fit TRBD1. Germline CDR1 is SGDLS and CDR2 is YYNGEE. The CDR3 covers 17 residues. Trimming cost V 0 bases and J 6 bases; bases outside gene matches: 9. The CDR3 loop reads CASSVALTGGASNEQFF. The CDR3 region has the DNA TGTGCCAGCAGCGTAGCTTTGACAGGGGGCGCTTCCAATGAGCAGTTCTTC.

The J gene is TRBJ2-1, the V gene TRBV5-4, with 9 bases that match TRBD2. The CDR3 runs to 19 residues. Germline CDR1 is SGHNT and CDR2 is YYREEE (reference sequence). Trimming cost V 5 bases and J 0 bases; bases outside gene matches: 15. The DNA of the CDR3 is TGTGCCAGCAGTGGGGGGCTTGGGCTAGCGGGATTCTCCTACAATGAGCAGTTCTTC. This encodes CASSGGLGLAGFSYNEQFF.

The chain uses TRBV21-1 and TRBJ2-7; no DNA check was done on the table's D call, TRBD2. TRBV21-1 is designated a pseudogene. The CDR3 loop spans 15 amino acids. The CDR3 is CASSRDGGSSYEQYF. For the CDR3, the DNA is TGTGCCAGCAGCCGGGACGGGGGATCGTCCTACGAGCAGTACTTC.

This sequence joins TRBV29-1 and TRBJ1-1; D possibly corresponds to TRBD1 (5 bases). This CDR3 has 13 residues. CDR1 and CDR2 (germline): SQVTM, ANQGSEA. V was trimmed by 4 bases and J by 1 base, leaving 10 bases between them. In DNA, the CDR3 is TGCAGCGTTGCTGGCAGGGCGAACACTGAAGCTTTCTTT. It specifies CSVAGRANTEAFF.

This clone was seen only once. Here the CDR3 reads CASSLAGGVGGYTF. The CDR3 DNA reads TGTGCCAGCAGCTTAGCAGGGGGCGTCGGCGGCTACACCTTC. J is TRBJ1-2 and V is TRBV7-2; TRBD1 matches at 7 bases. Germline V gene sequence: CDR1 SGHTA, CDR2 FQGNSA. With 0 bases clipped from V and 8 bases from J, the junction kept 6 bases outside the gene matches. This CDR3 region has 14 residues.

V usage is TRBV30 and J usage is TRBJ1-1; 7 nucleotides match TRBD1. The V and J ends lost 1 base and 7 bases, in that order; junction bases with no gene match: 21. Germline V gene sequence: CDR1 GTSNPN, CDR2 SVGIG (reference sequence). The CDR3 has 18 amino acids. CDR3 DNA sequence: TGTGCCTGGAGTGCAGGTTGGGGCGGGACAGTCCACACTGGTGAAGCTTTCTTT. It codes for CAWSAGWGGTVHTGEAFF.

This chain joins TRBV7-8 and TRBJ1-1; 8 nucleotides align to TRBD1. The CDR3 is 15 residues long. The V and J ends lost 3 bases and 3 bases, in that order; junction bases with no gene match: 6. Germline-derived CDR1 and CDR2 are SGHVS and FQNEAQ. CDR3 region: CASSLHTGGDTEAFF. In nucleotides, the CDR3 is TGTGCCAGCAGCTTGCACACAGGGGGAGACACTGAAGCTTTCTTT.

The chain carries TRBV18 and TRBJ2-7; a possible D gene is TRBD2 (5 bases). Germline assignment: CDR1 KGHSH and CDR2 LQKENI. The CDR3 extends over 15 amino acids. The V end lost 0 bases, the J end lost 5 bases, and 14 bases lay between the germline ends. In nucleotides, the CDR3 is TGTGCCAGCTCACCACCGGGTCCCTCGGGGAACGAGCAGTACTTC. Amino acid sequence: CASSPPGPSGNEQYF.

The CDR3 protein is CASSMAGRSGRSSYNEQFF. The CDR3 nucleotides are TGTGCCAGTAGTATGGCCGGTCGGAGCGGTCGAAGCTCCTACAATGAGCAGTTCTTC. V and J are TRBV19 and TRBJ2-1, with D maybe TRBD2 (5 bases). The CDR3 loop spans 19 amino acids. The germline V gene has CDR1 LNHDA and CDR2 SQIVND (reference sequence). V was clipped by 3 bases and J by 0 bases, with 21 bases between them.

The rearrangement uses TRBV27 and TRBJ1-1; TRBD1 aligns across 7 bases. This CDR3 is 18 amino acids long. Germline values: CDR1 MNHEY, CDR2 SMNVEV (reference sequence). The junction had 16 bases not matched to a gene; V was cut back by 6 bases and J by 0 bases. The CDR3 region is CASSNLGQPLGMNTEAFF. The CDR3 DNA reads as TGTGCCAGCAGCAACCTGGGACAGCCCCTCGGCATGAACACTGAAGCTTTCTTT.

This clone has only a few counts. The chain uses TRBV6-5 and TRBJ2-7, with no clear D. CDR3 length: 14 amino acids. V lost 2 bases, J lost 1 base, and 9 bases lay in between. The V gene's germline CDR1 is MNHEY and CDR2 SVGAGI. The DNA of the CDR3 is TGTGCCAGCAGTTACCAGGCAGAGTCCTACGAGCAGTACTTC. Translated, it gives CASSYQAESYEQYF.